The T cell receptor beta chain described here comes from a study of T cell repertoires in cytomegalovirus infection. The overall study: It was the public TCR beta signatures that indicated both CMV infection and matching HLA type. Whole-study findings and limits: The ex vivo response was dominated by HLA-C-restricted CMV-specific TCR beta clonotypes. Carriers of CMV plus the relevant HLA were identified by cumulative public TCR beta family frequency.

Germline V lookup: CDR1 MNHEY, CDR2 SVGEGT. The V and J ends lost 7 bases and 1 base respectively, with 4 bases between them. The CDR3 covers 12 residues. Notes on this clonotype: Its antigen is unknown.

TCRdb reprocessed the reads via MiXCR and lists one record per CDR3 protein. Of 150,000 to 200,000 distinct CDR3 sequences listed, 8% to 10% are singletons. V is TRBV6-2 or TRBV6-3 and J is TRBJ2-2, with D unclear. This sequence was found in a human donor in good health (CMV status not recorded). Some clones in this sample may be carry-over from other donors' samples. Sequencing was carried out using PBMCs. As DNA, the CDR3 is TGTGCCAGCACACAGAACACCGGGGAGCTGTTTTTT. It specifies CASTQNTGELFF.